This T cell receptor beta chain was profiled in a study of CD8 T cells in Susac syndrome. RNA was extracted with the RNeasy kit, and a quantity of 0.5 to 1 ug was reverse transcribed using random hexamers. Amplification of TCR beta CDR3 across 54 Vbeta and 13 Jbeta was performed with immunoSEQ multiplex PCR. TCRdb re-called the immunoSEQ multiplex PCR reads through MiXCR, storing one row per CDR3 protein. The sample includes hundreds of thousands of distinct CDR3 sequences, roughly 96% seen only once; the top ten take 0.075% to 0.095%. The source material was CD4+ T cells from PBMCs. This receptor was taken from a human donor with multiple sclerosis.

CDR3 loop: CATSAPDSSYNEQFF. CDR3 DNA sequence: TGTGCCACCAGTGCTCCTGACAGCTCCTACAATGAGCAGTTCTTC. V and J are TRBV24-1 and TRBJ2-1; D may be TRBD1 (5 bases). Germline V gene sequence: CDR1 KGHDR, CDR2 SFDVKD. V lost 5 bases to trimming and J lost 0 bases, with 10 bases between them. This CDR3 is built from 15 residues.